This TCR beta chain was identified in a study of T cells in Graves' hyperthyroidism and ophthalmopathy. Study summary: Peripheral blood was drawn at first diagnosis, prior to all treatment. The study's findings and limits: Ophthalmopathy got predicted by the model a median roughly 6.1 months before its onset.

The TCR beta CDR3 regions underwent amplification using RNA transcripts as the source. First-round RT-PCR targeting the TCR CDR3 was performed with the HTBI primer set. One entry per CDR3 protein results from TCRdb running MiXCR on the multiplex PCR reads. Of more than 550,000 distinct CDR3 sequences in the sample, about 17% are singletons; the top ten hold roughly 17%. Between the trimmed V and J ends, which lost 5 bases and 4 bases, there was a span of 12 bases. CDR1 and CDR2 (germline): SGHNT, YENEEA. The CDR3 consists of 14 residues. With respect to this clonotype: The antigen remains unidentified.

Material: blood. The rearrangement uses TRBV11-3 and TRBJ2-1; TRBD1 is a possible D gene (5 bases). The clonotype originates from a woman aged 45-59 years with Graves' hyperthyroidism that later progressed to Graves' ophthalmopathy. Here the CDR3 reads CASSQRTGYNEQFF. The CDR3 DNA is TGTGCCAGCAGCCAAAGAACAGGATACAATGAGCAGTTCTTC.